Listed below are T cell receptor beta chains from one sample, sequenced in a study of shared clonotypes between healthy human individuals. Assay used: immunoSEQ multiplex PCR; TCRdb lists only in-frame clones, some missing. Of about a million clones listed, about 72% are singletons. The source material was memory CD4+ T cells from PBMCs. These receptors came from a man aged 18 to 29 in good health. Some clones in this sample may be carry-over from other donors' samples. Each CDR3 is given with its conserved first and last residue. A D gene is named only where the DNA matches it firmly. Not all rows give a size; the values are once, few, many and, for expanded clones, a class.

d_call	j_call	v_call	clone_size	cdr3_length	cdr3_nt	cdr3_aa
NA	TRBJ2-7	TRBV6-5	NA	13	TGTGCCAGCAGTTACTCGGAGGGGAGCGAGCAGTACTTC	CASSYSEGSEQYF
TRBD2	TRBJ2-1	TRBV9	NA	16	TGTGCCAGCAGCATAACTAGCGGGAGGGGCCCCTTCGAGCAGTTCTTC	CASSITSGRGPFEQFF
NA	TRBJ2-2	TRBV7-3	NA	13	TGTGCCAGCAGCTCCTTTCCGACCGGGGAGCTGTTTTTT	CASSSFPTGELFF
NA	TRBJ1-1	TRBV28	NA	13	TGTGCCAGCAGTTCCTGGGGGGGCGCTGAAGCTTTCTTT	CASSSWGGAEAFF
TRBD1	TRBJ2-2	TRBV2	NA	15	TGTGCCAGCAGTCCAAACCACAGGGGTACCGGGGAGCTGTTTTTT	CASSPNHRGTGELFF
TRBD1	TRBJ2-7	TRBV2	NA	12	TGTGCCAGCAGTGGACAGGGCTACGAGCAGTACTTC	CASSGQGYEQYF
TRBD1	TRBJ2-5	TRBV5-1	NA	12	TGCGCCACTCGACAGGGCCAAGAGACCCAGTACTTC	CATRQGQETQYF
NA	TRBJ1-5	TRBV28	NA	15	TGTGCCAGCACTTTCTCAGGGGCCCTCAATCAGCCCCAGCATTTT	CASTFSGALNQPQHF
TRBD1	TRBJ1-5	TRBV6-1	NA	15	TGTGCCAGCAGTGAAGTGGGACAGTACGATCAGCCCCAGCATTTT	CASSEVGQYDQPQHF
TRBD1	TRBJ2-1	TRBV9	few	13	TGTGCCAAGGGACAGGGTAGGGACAATGAGCAGTTCTTC	CAKGQGRDNEQFF
NA	TRBJ1-3	TRBV4-1	NA	13	TGCGCCAGCAGCCGACCCCAGGGAAACACCATATATTTT	CASSRPQGNTIYF
NA	TRBJ1-5	TRBV11-2	few	12	TGTGCCAGCAGCTCTACATCTGGGCCCCAGCATTTT	CASSSTSGPQHF
TRBD1	TRBJ2-7	TRBV20-1	NA	11	TGCAGTGCTAACGACAGGGTCGAGCAGTACTTC	CSANDRVEQYF
TRBD1	TRBJ2-2	TRBV19	NA	16	TGTGCCAGTAGTAAGCCTAGACAGGGGGCTGGCGGGGAGCTGTTTTTT	CASSKPRQGAGGELFF
TRBD1	TRBJ1-5	TRBV6-6	NA	13	TGTGCCAGCAGTGTACAGGGGGCTCAGCCCCAGCATTTT	CASSVQGAQPQHF
NA	TRBJ2-7	TRBV7-9	NA	13	TGTGCCAGCAGCTTATCCGGGGGCTACGGGCAGTACTTC	CASSLSGGYGQYF
NA	TRBJ2-7	TRBV6-1	many	14	TGTGTGCGGCCGCGGTCCCGAAACCTCTACGAGCAGTACTTC	CVRPRSRNLYEQYF
NA	TRBJ2-6	TRBV10-2	NA	12	TGCGCCAGCAGCTCTGGGGCCAACGTCCTGACTTTC	CASSSGANVLTF
TRBD2	TRBJ2-3	TRBV5-4	once	14	TGTGCCACTGGGCGGGAGGGAAGCACAGATACGCAGTATTTT	CATGREGSTDTQYF
NA	TRBJ2-6	TRBV7-9	NA	15	TGTGCCAGCAGCTTCGGGGGCTCTGGGGCCAACGTCCTGACTTTC	CASSFGGSGANVLTF
TRBD1	TRBJ1-2	TRBV28	NA	14	TGTGCCAGCAGTTTAATGACAGGGGTATATGGCTACACCTTC	CASSLMTGVYGYTF
NA	TRBJ1-1	TRBV18	few	15	TGTGCCAGCTCACCAGGGCGGGGCCAGTCCGCTGAAGCTTTCTTT	CASSPGRGQSAEAFF
NA	TRBJ1-1	TRBV7-2	NA	15	TGTGCCAGCAGCCCACTCTTTGGTCAGAACACTGAAGCTTTCTTT	CASSPLFGQNTEAFF
TRBD2	TRBJ2-1	TRBV29-1	NA	16	TGCAGCGTTGAAAGAGGGACTAGCGGGAGGCACAATGAGCAGTTCTTC	CSVERGTSGRHNEQFF
NA	TRBJ1-6	TRBV4-1	NA	16	TGCGCCAGCAGCCAAGATCCGGCAGGGTCATGGTCACCCCTCCACTTT	CASSQDPAGSWSPLHF
NA	TRBJ2-1	TRBV7-9	NA	15	TGTGCCAGCAGCTTAGCGCTTCCAGCCATCGATGAGCAGTTCTTC	CASSLALPAIDEQFF
TRBD2	TRBJ2-3	TRBV9	NA	16	TGTGCCAGCAGCGTAACTAGCGGGATGCGCACAGATACGCAGTATTTT	CASSVTSGMRTDTQYF
TRBD2	TRBJ2-3	TRBV7-3	NA	15	TGTGCCAGCAGCATGGACGGGGGGAGCACAGATACGCAGTATTTT	CASSMDGGSTDTQYF
TRBD2	TRBJ2-1	TRBV5-1	NA	15	TGCGCCAGCAGATCCCTAGCGGGGGGGTACAATGAGCAGTTCTTC	CASRSLAGGYNEQFF
NA	TRBJ2-1	TRBV11-2	NA	15	TGTGCCAGCAGCTCCGACCAAGGAGCCTACAATGAGCAGTTCTTC	CASSSDQGAYNEQFF
TRBD2	TRBJ2-7	TRBV5-4	NA	16	TGTGCCAGCAGCTCCAGACTAGCGGGGGGTATGGACGAGCAGTACTTC	CASSSRLAGGMDEQYF
TRBD2	TRBJ2-2	TRBV4-3	NA	16	TGCGCCAGCAGCCCCCGACTAGCGGGAAGCACCGGGGAGCTGTTTTTT	CASSPRLAGSTGELFF
NA	TRBJ1-3	TRBV29-1	NA	15	TGCAGCGTCGGTGGGATGACAGGCTCTGGAAACACCATATATTTT	CSVGGMTGSGNTIYF
NA	TRBJ2-2	TRBV5-1	NA	16	TGCGCCAGCAGCTTGCTGGGTAGCGCGAACACCGGGGAGCTGTTTTTT	CASSLLGSANTGELFF
NA	TRBJ1-2	TRBV19	NA	13	TGTGCCAGTAACACTCGGGCGGCAGGTGGCTACACCTTC	CASNTRAAGGYTF
TRBD1	TRBJ2-1	TRBV7-2	NA	15	TGTGCCAGCAGTCATCGACAGGGCCGGGGCAATGAGCAGTTCTTC	CASSHRQGRGNEQFF
TRBD1	TRBJ2-5	TRBV9	few	16	TGTGCCAGCAGCGTGGACAGGGGGGGGTCCCAAGAGACCCAGTACTTC	CASSVDRGGSQETQYF
TRBD2	TRBJ2-5	TRBV7-3	NA	13	TGTGCCAGCAGCCCTAGCGGGAGAGAGATCCAGTACTTC	CASSPSGREIQYF
NA	TRBJ1-4	TRBV2	once	15	TGTGCCAGCAGCCACCCGGGGCAAGTGGATGAAAAACTGTTTTTT	CASSHPGQVDEKLFF
NA	TRBJ2-2	TRBV7-2	NA	14	TGTGCCAGCAGCTTATTGGCGAACACCGGGGAGCTGTTTTTT	CASSLLANTGELFF
TRBD2	TRBJ2-1	TRBV6-4	NA	14	TGTGCCAGCAGTGGGGGACTAGCGGGACTTGAGCAGTTCTTC	CASSGGLAGLEQFF
NA	TRBJ2-2	TRBV5-1	NA	13	TGCGCCAGCAGCTCTGGGGGCACCGGGGAGCTGTTTTTT	CASSSGGTGELFF
NA	TRBJ1-5	TRBV30	NA	14	TGTGCCTGGAGTGTAGGTCAGGGGAATCAGCCCCAGCATTTT	CAWSVGQGNQPQHF
NA	TRBJ1-5	TRBV7-2	NA	13	TGTGCCAGCGGCCGCGATAGCAATCAGCCCCAGCATTTT	CASGRDSNQPQHF
NA	TRBJ2-3	TRBV2	NA	14	TGTGCCAGAACTCCCCCGGACGGGACAGATACGCAGTATTTT	CARTPPDGTDTQYF
TRBD2	TRBJ2-5	TRBV7-2	few	16	TGTGCCAGCAGCATAGGACTAGCGGGAGGAAGAGAGACCCAGTACTTC	CASSIGLAGGRETQYF
NA	TRBJ2-5	TRBV29-1	NA	12	TGCAGCGTTGGGGAACCCCAAGAGACCCAGTACTTC	CSVGEPQETQYF
NA	TRBJ2-2	TRBV12-1	NA	14	TGTGCCAGCAGCCCCGGAACGGGCACCGGGGAGCTGTTTTTT	CASSPGTGTGELFF
NA	TRBJ1-5	TRBV28	NA	12	TGTGCCAGCGGGTTTTGGAATCAGCCCCAGCATTTT	CASGFWNQPQHF
NA	TRBJ2-3	TRBV7-8	NA	14	TGTGCCAGCAGCTTGATCGGGGTCACAGATACGCAGTATTTT	CASSLIGVTDTQYF
NA	TRBJ2-5	TRBV19	once	13	TGTGCCAGTAGTTCAGGTTTTCGCGAGACCCAGTACTTC	CASSSGFRETQYF
NA	TRBJ2-7	TRBV11-2	NA	14	TGTGCCAGCAGCCTTGACCGGGGTGCCTACGAGCAGTACTTC	CASSLDRGAYEQYF
NA	TRBJ2-3	TRBV28	NA	15	TGTGCCAGCAGCTTAGTGGGGCAGGGCACAGATACGCAGTATTTT	CASSLVGQGTDTQYF
TRBD2	TRBJ2-7	TRBV9	many	15	TGTGCCAGCAGCGGCGGGACTAGCGGCCCCTACGAGCAGTACTTC	CASSGGTSGPYEQYF
NA	TRBJ2-5	TRBV28	few	15	TGTGCCAGCAGTTTAGGTGGCTGGTCTCTAGAGACCCAGTACTTC	CASSLGGWSLETQYF
TRBD1	TRBJ2-5	TRBV5-1	NA	14	TGCGCCAGCAGCTCAACAGGGGGCGGTGAGACCCAGTACTTC	CASSSTGGGETQYF
NA	TRBJ1-2	TRBV19	few	13	TGTGCCAGTAACCCGGTTCCTAACTATGGCTACACCTTC	CASNPVPNYGYTF
NA	TRBJ2-3	TRBV5-4	NA	13	TGTGCCAGCAGCTTTAGAAGCACAGATACGCAGTATTTT	CASSFRSTDTQYF
TRBD1	TRBJ1-2	TRBV27	NA	14	TGTGCCAGCAGTCCCAGGGGGCCGAACTATGGCTACACCTTC	CASSPRGPNYGYTF
TRBD2	TRBJ2-1	TRBV5-1	once	14	TGCGCCAGCAAGGCTAGCGGGAGTCACTATGAGCAGTTCTTC	CASKASGSHYEQFF